This entry describes one TCR beta chain. The data were taken from a study of blood T cell repertoires in COVID-19. Study-wide context: Samples came from the United States, Italy and Spain, spanning acute and convalescent COVID-19. PBMCs, B-cell-depleted T cells, or T cells were the source of the cDNA or gDNA that made up the material.

This CDR3 region has 14 residues. Trimming left V 0 bases short and J 1 base short, with 6 bases between. Looked up from germline, CDR1 is SGHNT and CDR2 is YYREEE (reference sequence). In the source study's methods: Estimated nucleated cell counts came from reference gene primer amplification. Produced via immunoSEQ multiplex PCR; TCRdb's table is partial and in-frame only. The V and J calls and the clone size are those of that table, but D and trimming were determined from the DNA. The sample lists around 200,000 clones, around 87% occurring once. Source material: peripheral blood. The rearrangement uses TRBV5-4 and TRBJ2-3; perhaps TRBD1 as D (5 bases). This clonotype was obtained from a man in his sixties who had recovered from COVID-19. The DNA of the CDR3 is TGTGCCAGCAGCTTGGGCAGGGGCACAGATACGCAGTATTTT. Residues: CASSLGRGTDTQYF.